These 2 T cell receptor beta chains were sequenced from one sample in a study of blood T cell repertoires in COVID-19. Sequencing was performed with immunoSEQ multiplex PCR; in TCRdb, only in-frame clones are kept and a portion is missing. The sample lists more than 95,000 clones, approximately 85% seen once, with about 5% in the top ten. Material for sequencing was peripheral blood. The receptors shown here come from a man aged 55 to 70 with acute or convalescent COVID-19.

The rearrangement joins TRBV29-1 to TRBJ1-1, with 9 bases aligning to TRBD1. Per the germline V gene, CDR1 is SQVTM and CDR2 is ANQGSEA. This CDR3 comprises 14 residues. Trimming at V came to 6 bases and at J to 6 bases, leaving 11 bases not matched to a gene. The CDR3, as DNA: TGCAGCGTCCCGGGACAGGGAGTAATCTCTGAAGCTTTCTTT. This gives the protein CSVPGQGVISEAFF.

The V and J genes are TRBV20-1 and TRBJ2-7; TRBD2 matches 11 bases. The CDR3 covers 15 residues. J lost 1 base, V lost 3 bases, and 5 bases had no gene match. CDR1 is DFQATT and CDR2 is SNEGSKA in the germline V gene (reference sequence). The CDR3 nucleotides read TGCAGTGCTAGTGGGCTAGCGGGGGGTTCCTACGAGCAGTACTTC. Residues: CSASGLAGGSYEQYF.